The sequence of this T cell receptor beta chain was determined in a study of blood T cells in healthy people across ages. Per germline, CDR1 MNHEY and CDR2 SMNVEV (reference sequence). V lost 4 bases to trimming and J lost 11 bases, with 17 bases between them. This CDR3 is built from 13 residues. For the second PCR, which ran for roughly 7 to 11 cycles, a sample-barcoded 5' primer and a J-beta primer mix were used. From the 5' RACE reads, TCRdb called clonotypes with MiXCR, one entry per CDR3 protein. The table shows about 1.4 million distinct CDR3 sequences, with around 59% occurring only once. The genes are TRBV27 and TRBJ2-5; unclear D gene. This clonotype was obtained from a man aged 18 to 29 in good health. The specimen sequenced was blood. CDR3 amino acids: CASSWVSSNEQYF. CDR3 nucleotides: TGTGCCAGCAGTTGGGTCAGTTCCAATGAGCAGTACTTC.